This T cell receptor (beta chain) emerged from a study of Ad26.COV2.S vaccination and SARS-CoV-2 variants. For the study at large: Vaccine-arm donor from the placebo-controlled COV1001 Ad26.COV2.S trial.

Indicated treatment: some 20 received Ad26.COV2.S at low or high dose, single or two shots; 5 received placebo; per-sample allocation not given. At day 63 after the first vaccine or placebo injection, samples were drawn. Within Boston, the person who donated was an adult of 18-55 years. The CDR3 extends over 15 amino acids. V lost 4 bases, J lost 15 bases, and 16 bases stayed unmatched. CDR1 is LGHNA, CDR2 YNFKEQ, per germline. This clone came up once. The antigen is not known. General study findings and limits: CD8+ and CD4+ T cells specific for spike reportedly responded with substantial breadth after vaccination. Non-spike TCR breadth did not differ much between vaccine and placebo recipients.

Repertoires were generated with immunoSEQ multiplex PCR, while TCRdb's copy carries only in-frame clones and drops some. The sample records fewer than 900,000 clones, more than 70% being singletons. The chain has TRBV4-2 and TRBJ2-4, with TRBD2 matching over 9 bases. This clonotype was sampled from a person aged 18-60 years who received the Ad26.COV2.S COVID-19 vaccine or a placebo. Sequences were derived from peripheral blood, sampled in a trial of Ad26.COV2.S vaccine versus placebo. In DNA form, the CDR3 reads TGTGCCAGCAGCCCCGGATCGGTGCTAGCGGGAACTCTGTACTTC. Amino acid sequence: CASSPGSVLAGTLYF.